The 26 T cell receptor beta chains reported below all come from one sample, sequenced in a study of technical replicates of blood from several donors. Measured with immunoSEQ multiplex PCR; TCRdb has only the in-frame clones, and not every one. The sample lists tens of thousands of clones; just over 95% were seen once. The source material was T cells isolated from PBMCs. These receptors were collected from a human donor in good health.

The genes are TRBV27 and TRBJ2-1, with D perhaps TRBD2 (5 bases). The V end lost 6 bases, the J end lost 3 bases, and 21 bases lay between the germline ends. This CDR3 is built from 17 residues. Germline V gives CDR1 MNHEY, CDR2 SMNVEV (reference sequence). The chain's CDR3 is CASRPRNGISSYNEQFF. The CDR3, as DNA: TGTGCCAGCAGACCTAGGAACGGGATCAGCAGCTACAATGAGCAGTTCTTC.

The chain has TRBV6-5 and TRBJ1-1, with D possibly being TRBD1 (5 bases). The CDR3 is 15 residues long. Trimming removed 6 bases at V and 5 bases at J, with 19 bases between. The germline V gene has CDR1 MNHEY and CDR2 SVGAGI. CDR3 DNA: TGTGCCAGCAGCCCGTCGCCAGGGATGAGGACTGAAGCTTTCTTT. Protein: CASSPSPGMRTEAFF.

The chain joins TRBV4-3 to TRBJ2-6; no clear D gene. The CDR3 runs 15 residues. V dropped 1 base and J dropped 3 bases, with 7 bases sitting between them. The germline V gene has CDR1 LGHNA and CDR2 YSLEER. The chain's CDR3 is CASSQGRGGANVLTF. The CDR3 nucleotides are TGCGCCAGCAGCCAAGGTAGAGGTGGGGCCAACGTCCTGACTTTC.

The genes are TRBV5-4 and TRBJ2-3; D unresolved. Trimming pared 4 bases from V and 4 bases from J, leaving 13 bases between. The CDR3 has 14 amino acids. Germline lookup yields CDR1 SGHNT and CDR2 YYREEE (reference sequence). The CDR3 sequence: CASSAFLPPDTQYF. In DNA, the CDR3 is TGTGCCAGCAGCGCGTTCCTCCCCCCAGATACGCAGTATTTT. Looking up the rest from reference TRBV5-4 and TRBJ2-3 gives the full variable domain: ETGVTQSPTHLIKTRGQQVTLRCSSQSGHNTVSWYQQALGQGPQFIFQYYREEENGRGNFPPRFSGLQFPNYSSELNVNALELDDSALYLCASSAFLPPDTQYFGPGTRLTVL.

This chain joins TRBV7-2 and TRBJ2-3; 12 nucleotides line up with TRBD2. The CDR3 consists of 18 residues. The V gene end was trimmed by 1 base and the J gene end by 6 bases; junction bases not matched to a gene: 11. Germline V gives CDR1 SGHTA, CDR2 FQGNSA. The DNA of the CDR3 is TGTGCCAGCAGCTTAGAGGGGCTAGCGGGAGGGCTGAGGGATACGCAGTATTTT. Amino acid sequence: CASSLEGLAGGLRDTQYF. Drawing the rest from reference TRBV7-2 and TRBJ2-3, the complete variable domain is GAGVSQSPSNKVTEKGKDVELRCDPISGHTALYWYRQSLGQGLEFLIYFQGNSAPDKSGLPSDRFSAERTGGSVSTLTIQRTQQEDSAVYLCASSLEGLAGGLRDTQYFGPGTRLTVL.

The V gene is TRBV11-3, the J gene TRBJ2-3; the match to TRBD2 covers 14 bases. Germline V gene data show CDR1 as SGHNT and CDR2 as YENEEA. This CDR3 comprises 16 residues. Trimming removed 4 bases from V and 3 bases from J; junction bases left unmatched: 3. DNA of the CDR3: TGTGCCAGCAGCTCTGGGACTAGCGGGAGTACAGATACGCAGTATTTT. It is translated as CASSSGTSGSTDTQYF.

The chain combines TRBV7-2 with TRBJ1-2; possible D gene TRBD1, 5 bases. Trimming removed 0 bases from V and 3 bases from J, with 11 bases in between. In germline, CDR1 is SGHTA, CDR2 FQGNSA. The CDR3 loop spans 15 amino acids. The CDR3, as DNA: TGTGCCAGCAGCTTAGCTCCAGGGTACGACTATGGCTACACCTTC. Translated: CASSLAPGYDYGYTF.

J is TRBJ2-7 and V is TRBV5-4; unclear D gene. Germline V lookup: CDR1 SGHNT, CDR2 YYREEE (reference sequence). The V gene lost 2 bases and the J gene lost 0 bases, with 6 bases spanning the gap. This CDR3 spans 13 amino acids. The CDR3 DNA sequence: TGTGCCAGCAGCTTCTGGAGCTCCTACGAGCAGTACTTC. Its translation is CASSFWSSYEQYF. Full variable domain (rest looked up from reference TRBV5-4 and TRBJ2-7): ETGVTQSPTHLIKTRGQQVTLRCSSQSGHNTVSWYQQALGQGPQFIFQYYREEENGRGNFPPRFSGLQFPNYSSELNVNALELDDSALYLCASSFWSSYEQYFGPGTRLTVT.

The J gene is TRBJ1-1, the V gene TRBV27; 9 nucleotides agree with TRBD1. Trimming cost V 3 bases and J 4 bases; bases outside gene matches: 3. The CDR3 is 14 amino acids. The germline CDR1 and CDR2 sequences are MNHEY and SMNVEV (reference sequence). CDR3 in amino acids: CASSFGTGITEAFF. CDR3 sequence (DNA): TGTGCCAGCAGTTTCGGGACAGGGATCACTGAAGCTTTCTTT.

This clone has just one count. This rearrangement joins TRBV2 to TRBJ1-3; no reliable D call. The CDR3 contains 12 residues. Germline lookup yields CDR1 SNHLY and CDR2 FYNNEI. V shed 8 bases and J shed 4 bases, with 9 bases lying between them. CDR3 nucleotides: TGTGCCAGCGGGCTGGCGGGAAACACCATATATTTT. Translation gives CASGLAGNTIYF.

This chain joins TRBV18 and TRBJ2-1; 8 bases are a match to TRBD1. There are 15 residues in the CDR3. Trimming removed 3 bases from V and 2 bases from J; junction bases left unmatched: 3. Germline assignment: CDR1 KGHSH and CDR2 LQKENI. In DNA, the CDR3 is TGTGCCAGCTCACCCGACAGGGGACCCTACAATGAGCAGTTCTTC. Protein sequence: CASSPDRGPYNEQFF.

This chain uses TRBV9 with TRBJ2-5, with D unresolved. The germline V and J ends were trimmed by 0 bases and 1 base, with 13 bases remaining between them. The CDR3 is made up of 16 amino acids. CDR1 and CDR2 from the germline V gene are SGDLS and YYNGEE. The CDR3 DNA is TGTGCCAGCAGCGTAGGGCCCTTACCGGGCCAAGAGACCCAGTACTTC. Its translation: CASSVGPLPGQETQYF.

The CDR3 nucleotides read TGTGCCAGCAGTTCCGGACTAGCGTACTACAATGAGCAGTTCTTC. Its protein is CASSSGLAYYNEQFF. The V gene is TRBV9, the J gene TRBJ2-1; TRBD2 aligns across 9 bases. V lost 5 bases and J lost 3; bases outside the gene matches: 6. The CDR3 covers 15 residues. From germline, CDR1 is SGDLS and CDR2 YYNGEE.

V usage is TRBV12-5 and J usage is TRBJ2-1, with D perhaps matching TRBD1 (5 bases). V lost 2 bases and J lost 2, with 10 bases in between. The germline V gene has CDR1 LGHNT and CDR2 FRNRAP. The CDR3 length is 15 residues. The CDR3 DNA reads as TGTGCTAGTGGTTTGAGGGGCGAGGCCTACAATGAGCAGTTCTTC. This encodes CASGLRGEAYNEQFF.

V gene TRBV5-1 combines with J gene TRBJ2-1; 8 bases fit TRBD2. Germline CDR1 reads SGHRS; CDR2 reads YFSETQ. J lost 4 bases, V lost 4 bases, and 7 bases had no gene match. This CDR3 is built from 15 residues. The CDR3 sequence is CASSPSGGIYNEQFF. The CDR3, as DNA: TGCGCCAGCAGCCCCAGCGGGGGCATATACAATGAGCAGTTCTTC.

The rearrangement links TRBV5-6 to TRBJ2-1; possibly TRBD2 for D (5 bases). This CDR3 has 15 amino acids. The V end lost 0 bases, the J end lost 7 bases, and 14 bases lay between the germline ends. Germline lookup yields CDR1 SGHDT and CDR2 YYEEEE. The CDR3 spells CASSLVGRGGNEQFF. As DNA, the CDR3 is TGTGCCAGCAGCTTGGTCGGCCGGGGTGGGAATGAGCAGTTCTTC.

The V call is TRBV5-5, the J call TRBJ1-4; D is possibly TRBD1 (5 bases). The CDR3 is 13 amino acids. The V gene's germline CDR1 is SGHKS and CDR2 YYEKEE (reference sequence). The germline V and J ends were trimmed by 3 bases and 4 bases, with 7 bases remaining between them. CDR3: CASSYQGNEKLFF. The CDR3 DNA sequence: TGTGCCAGCAGCTACCAGGGTAATGAAAAACTGTTTTTT.

The rearrangement links TRBV4-1 to TRBJ2-1, with 10 bases that match TRBD2. CDR1 is MGHRA, CDR2 YSYEKL, per germline. Trimming at V came to 3 bases and at J to 8 bases, leaving 16 bases not matched to a gene. The CDR3 runs 18 residues. The CDR3 region is CASSHILNLAGAGYEQFF. CDR3 sequence (DNA): TGCGCCAGCAGCCACATCCTTAATCTAGCGGGAGCAGGCTATGAGCAGTTCTTC.

V and J are TRBV4-3 and TRBJ2-1, with D uncertain. The V gene's germline CDR1 is LGHNA and CDR2 YSLEER. V was clipped by 0 bases and J by 7 bases, with 22 bases between them. This CDR3 is built from 18 residues. The CDR3 is CASSQDLPGVAVKNEQFF. CDR3 in DNA: TGCGCCAGCAGCCAAGATCTACCGGGTGTGGCGGTAAAGAATGAGCAGTTCTTC.

This clone was found once. The chain recombines TRBV20-1 with TRBJ1-1; D not certain. Germline CDR1 and CDR2: DFQATT and SNEGSKA (reference sequence). Deletions cut 4 bases from V and 11 bases from J, with 11 bases between. The CDR3 runs to 10 residues. CDR3 sequence: CSATSKSAFF. CDR3 nucleotide sequence: TGCAGTGCTACCTCAAAAAGCGCTTTCTTT.

The J gene is TRBJ2-7, the V gene TRBV29-1; 12 bases agree with TRBD1. The CDR3 contains 15 residues. Germline-derived CDR1 and CDR2 are SQVTM and ANQGSEA. Trimming cost V 1 base and J 4 bases; bases outside gene matches: 5. Here the CDR3 DNA reads TGCAGCGTTGAAGGTACGGGACAGGGGGCTTACGAGCAGTACTTC. Protein: CSVEGTGQGAYEQYF.

The J gene is TRBJ2-1, the V gene TRBV27, with D tentatively TRBD2 (5 bases). This CDR3 is built from 15 residues. CDR1 and CDR2 (germline): MNHEY, SMNVEV (reference sequence). Deletions cut 4 bases from V and 5 bases from J, with 15 bases between. The CDR3 region has the DNA TGTGCCAGCAGTTCGACCAACCCGGGGAACAATGAGCAGTTCTTC. It yields the protein CASSSTNPGNNEQFF.

This sequence joins TRBV10-3 and TRBJ2-7, with 11 bases fitting TRBD2. V lost 9 bases to trimming and J lost 2 bases; unmatched junction nucleotides: 15. The V gene's germline CDR1 is ENHRY and CDR2 SYGVKD. This CDR3 is built from 17 residues. The CDR3 here is CAIGSSGRATPTYEQYF. The CDR3 DNA reads TGTGCCATAGGGAGTAGCGGGAGGGCCACTCCTACCTACGAGCAGTACTTC.

This clone is a singleton in its sample. This chain links TRBV28 with TRBJ1-2; 9 bases are shared with TRBD1. From germline, CDR1 is MDHEN and CDR2 SYDVKM. The CDR3 runs 12 residues. V dropped 5 bases and J dropped 8; count of bases not matched to a gene: 3. CDR3 DNA: TGTGCCAGCAGTACAGGGGGCGCAGGCTACACCTTC. Amino acids: CASSTGGAGYTF.

The V call is TRBV10-3, the J call TRBJ1-1; D is perhaps TRBD1 (5 bases). Germline V gene sequence: CDR1 ENHRY, CDR2 SYGVKD. This CDR3 is built from 12 residues. Trimming removed 4 bases from V and 12 bases from J, with 15 bases in between. CDR3 loop: CAISAYGGVTFF. The CDR3 DNA reads TGTGCCATCAGTGCTTATGGGGGGGTAACTTTCTTT.

This clone came up a few times. The chain is built from TRBV2 and TRBJ1-1; 9 positions match TRBD1. The trim removed 7 bases at V and 2 bases at J, leaving 8 bases unmatched. This CDR3 comprises 15 residues. Germline values: CDR1 SNHLY, CDR2 FYNNEI. The CDR3 DNA reads as TGTGCCAGCATCGGGACAGGGAAGATCAACACTGAAGCTTTCTTT. Its translation is CASIGTGKINTEAFF.